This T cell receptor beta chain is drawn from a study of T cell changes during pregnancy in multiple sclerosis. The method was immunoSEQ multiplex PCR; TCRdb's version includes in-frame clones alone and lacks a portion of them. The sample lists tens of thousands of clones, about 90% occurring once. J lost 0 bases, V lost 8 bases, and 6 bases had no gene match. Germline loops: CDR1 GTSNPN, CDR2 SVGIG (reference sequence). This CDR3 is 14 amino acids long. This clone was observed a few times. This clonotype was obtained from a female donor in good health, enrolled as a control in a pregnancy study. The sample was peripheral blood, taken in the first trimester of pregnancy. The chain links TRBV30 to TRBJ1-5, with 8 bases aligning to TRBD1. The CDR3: CAAQGADSNQPQHF. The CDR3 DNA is TGTGCCGCGCAGGGGGCGGATAGCAATCAGCCCCAGCATTTT. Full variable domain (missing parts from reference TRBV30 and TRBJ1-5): SQTIHQWPATLVQPVGSPLSLECTVEGTSNPNLYWYRQAAGRGLQLLFYSVGIGQISSEVPQNLSASRPQDRQFILSSKKLLLSDSGFYLCAAQGADSNQPQHFGDGTRLSIL.